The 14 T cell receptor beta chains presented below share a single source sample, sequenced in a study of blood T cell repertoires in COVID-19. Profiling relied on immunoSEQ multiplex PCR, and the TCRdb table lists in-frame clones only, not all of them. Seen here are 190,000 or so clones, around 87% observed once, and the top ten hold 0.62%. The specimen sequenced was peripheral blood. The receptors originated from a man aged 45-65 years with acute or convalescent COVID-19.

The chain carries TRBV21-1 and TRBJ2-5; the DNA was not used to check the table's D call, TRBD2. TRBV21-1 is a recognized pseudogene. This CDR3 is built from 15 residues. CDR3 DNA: TGTGCCAGCAGTAAAGCTTGGCGGGAGCGGGAGACCCAGTACTTC. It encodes CASSKAWRERETQYF.

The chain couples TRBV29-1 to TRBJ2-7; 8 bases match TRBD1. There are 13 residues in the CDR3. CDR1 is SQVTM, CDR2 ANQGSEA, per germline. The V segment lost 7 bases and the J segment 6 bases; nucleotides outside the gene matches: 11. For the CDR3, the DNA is TGCAGCGCGATACAGGGGGAAAGTGGCGAGCAGTACGTC. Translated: CSAIQGESGEQYV.

CDR3 sequence (DNA): TGTGCCAGCAGCCCGTTCGGGGAGACCCAGTACTTC. Its translation: CASSPFGETQYF. This sequence joins TRBV7-8 and TRBJ2-5, with no clear D. The CDR3 contains 12 residues. Trimming removed 5 bases from V and 5 bases from J, with 9 bases in between. In germline, CDR1 is SGHVS, CDR2 FQNEAQ.

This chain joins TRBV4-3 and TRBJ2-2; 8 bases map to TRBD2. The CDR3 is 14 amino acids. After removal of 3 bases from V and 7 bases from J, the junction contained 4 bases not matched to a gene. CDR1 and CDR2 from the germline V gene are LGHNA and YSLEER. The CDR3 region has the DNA TGCGCCAGCAGCCACGGGGGGGCAAGCGGGGAGCTGTTTTTT. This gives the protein CASSHGGASGELFF.

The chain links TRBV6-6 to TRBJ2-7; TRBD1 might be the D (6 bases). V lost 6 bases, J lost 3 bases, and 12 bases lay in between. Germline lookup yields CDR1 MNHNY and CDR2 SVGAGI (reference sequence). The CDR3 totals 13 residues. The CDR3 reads CASSSGQIYEQYV. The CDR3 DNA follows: TGTGCCAGCAGCTCCGGACAGATCTACGAGCAGTACGTC.

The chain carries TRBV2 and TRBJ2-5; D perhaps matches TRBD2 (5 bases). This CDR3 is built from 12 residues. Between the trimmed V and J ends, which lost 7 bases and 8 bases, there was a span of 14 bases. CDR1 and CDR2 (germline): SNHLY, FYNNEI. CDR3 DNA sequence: TGTGCCAGCATAAAGGGTACGGGAACCCAGTACTTC. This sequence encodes CASIKGTGTQYF.

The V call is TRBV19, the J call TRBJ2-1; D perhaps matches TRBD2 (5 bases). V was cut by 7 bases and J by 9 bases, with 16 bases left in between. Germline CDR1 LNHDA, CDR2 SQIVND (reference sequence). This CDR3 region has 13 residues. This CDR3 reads CASNTHRGSEQFF. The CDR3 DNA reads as TGTGCCAGTAACACTCATCGGGGTAGTGAGCAGTTCTTC.

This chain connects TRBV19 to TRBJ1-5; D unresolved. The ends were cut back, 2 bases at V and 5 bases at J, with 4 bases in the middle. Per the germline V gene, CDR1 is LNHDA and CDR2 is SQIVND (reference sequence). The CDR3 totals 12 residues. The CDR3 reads CASSIPDQPQHF. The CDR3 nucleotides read TGTGCCAGTAGTATACCAGATCAGCCCCAGCATTTT.

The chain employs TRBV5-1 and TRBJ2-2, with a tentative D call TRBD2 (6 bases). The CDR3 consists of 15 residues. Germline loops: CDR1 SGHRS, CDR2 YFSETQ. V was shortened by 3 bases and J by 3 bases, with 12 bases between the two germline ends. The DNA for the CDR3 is TGCGCCAGCAGCTCGCCCGGGACTTACACCGGGGAGCTGTTTTTT. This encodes CASSSPGTYTGELFF.

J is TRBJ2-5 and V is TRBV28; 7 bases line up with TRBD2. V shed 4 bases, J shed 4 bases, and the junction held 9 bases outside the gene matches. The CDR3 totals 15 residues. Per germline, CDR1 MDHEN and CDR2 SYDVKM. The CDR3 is CASSYRIAGSETQYF. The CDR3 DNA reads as TGTGCCAGCAGTTACCGAATAGCGGGTTCAGAGACCCAGTACTTC.

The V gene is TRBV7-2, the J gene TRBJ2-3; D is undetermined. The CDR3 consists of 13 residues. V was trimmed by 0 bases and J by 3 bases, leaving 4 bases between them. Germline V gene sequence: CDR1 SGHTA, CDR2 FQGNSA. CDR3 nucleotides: TGTGCCAGCAGCTTAGCGAGGACAGATACGCAGTATTTT. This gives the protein CASSLARTDTQYF. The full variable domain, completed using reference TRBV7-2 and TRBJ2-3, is GAGVSQSPSNKVTEKGKDVELRCDPISGHTALYWYRQSLGQGLEFLIYFQGNSAPDKSGLPSDRFSAERTGGSVSTLTIQRTQQEDSAVYLCASSLARTDTQYFGPGTRLTVL.

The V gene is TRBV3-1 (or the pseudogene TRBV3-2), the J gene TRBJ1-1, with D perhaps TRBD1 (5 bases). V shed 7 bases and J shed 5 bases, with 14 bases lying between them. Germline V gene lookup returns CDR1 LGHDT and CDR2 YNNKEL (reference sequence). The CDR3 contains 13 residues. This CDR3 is CASNRGLGTEAFF. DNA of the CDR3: TGTGCCAGCAACCGGGGGTTAGGGACTGAAGCTTTCTTT.

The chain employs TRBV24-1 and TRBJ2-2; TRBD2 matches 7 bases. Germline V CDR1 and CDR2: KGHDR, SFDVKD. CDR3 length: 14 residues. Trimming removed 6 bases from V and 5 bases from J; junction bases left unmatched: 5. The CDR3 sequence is CATSPQGGTGELFF. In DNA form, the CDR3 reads TGTGCCACCAGTCCCCAGGGAGGGACCGGGGAGCTGTTTTTT.

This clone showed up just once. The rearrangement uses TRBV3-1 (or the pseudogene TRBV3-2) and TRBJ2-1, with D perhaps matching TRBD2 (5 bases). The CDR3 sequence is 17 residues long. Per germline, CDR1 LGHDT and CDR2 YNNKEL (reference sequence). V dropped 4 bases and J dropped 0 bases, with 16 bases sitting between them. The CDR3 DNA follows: TGTGCCAGCAGCCCTTTCCCCGGAACTAGCTCCTACAATGAGCAGTTCTTC. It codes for CASSPFPGTSSYNEQFF.